Listed below are T cell receptor beta chains from one sample, sequenced in a study of identical twins. TCRdb fed the 5' RACE reads into MiXCR, producing one record per CDR3 protein. The sample carries hundreds of thousands of distinct CDR3 sequences, over 9% recorded once. These same records also appear under a second study, on yellow fever vaccine responses in identical twins.

The sequenced sample was PBMCs. All receptors derive from a woman younger than 35 in good health. Each CDR3 is given with its conserved first and last residue. The D gene is left open where the match is weak. Size is omitted from some rows. Given values are once, few, many or a class for expanded clones.

v_call	d_call	cdr3_length	clone_size	j_call	cdr3_aa	cdr3_nt
TRBV11-2	TRBD2	15	.	TRBJ2-1	CASSLGLAGEFEQFF	TGTGCCAGCAGCTTAGGACTAGCGGGAGAATTTGAGCAGTTCTTC
TRBV7-3	TRBD1	16	.	TRBJ2-1	CASSLRSGQGFNEQFF	TGTGCCAGCAGCTTAAGGAGCGGACAGGGTTTCAATGAGCAGTTCTTC
TRBV4-1	.	17	.	TRBJ2-1	CASSQAGRWSSYNEQFF	TGCGCCAGCAGCCAGGCGGGGCGTTGGAGCTCCTACAATGAGCAGTTCTTC
TRBV11-2	TRBD2	18	many	TRBJ2-5	CASSSTAGTIDFLETQYF	TGTGCCAGCAGCTCCACCGCCGGGACTATTGATTTTTTAGAGACCCAGTACTTC
TRBV25-1	TRBD2	15	few	TRBJ2-3	CASRTPSGGQGTQYF	TGTGCCAGCAGAACTCCTAGCGGGGGGCAGGGTACGCAGTATTTT
TRBV5-1	.	16	few	TRBJ1-1	CASSLDSAGRNTEAFF	TGCGCCAGCAGCTTGGATAGTGCAGGGAGAAACACTGAAGCTTTCTTT
TRBV29-1	.	10	.	TRBJ2-4	CSVKGHIQYF	TGCAGCGTAAAAGGGCACATTCAGTACTTC
TRBV9	TRBD1	14	many	TRBJ1-2	CASRLDRDSGGYTF	TGTGCCAGCCGCCTAGACAGGGACTCTGGTGGCTACACCTTC
TRBV6-1	.	13	few	TRBJ2-1	CASRSPRVNEQFF	TGTGCCAGCAGATCCCCGCGGGTCAATGAGCAGTTCTTC
TRBV3-1	TRBD2	19	few	TRBJ2-3	CASSQDVQQRGVPRDTQYF	TGTGCCAGCAGCCAAGATGTTCAGCAGCGGGGGGTCCCTAGGGATACGCAGTATTTT
TRBV20-1	TRBD1	14	few	TRBJ2-2	CSAAGTGSFGELFF	TGCAGTGCGGCCGGGACAGGGAGTTTCGGGGAGCTGTTTTTT
TRBV28	.	13	few	TRBJ1-3	CASSPVSGNTIYF	TGTGCCAGCAGCCCGGTCTCTGGAAACACCATATATTTT
TRBV10-2	.	12	.	TRBJ1-1	CASSAPHTEAFF	TGCGCCAGCAGTGCCCCCCACACTGAAGCTTTCTTT
TRBV4-1	TRBD2	16	.	TRBJ2-7	CASSHGTSGRIYEQYF	TGCGCCAGCAGCCACGGGACTAGCGGGAGGATCTACGAGCAGTACTTC
TRBV20-1	TRBD2	15	.	TRBJ2-1	CSARILRGGFNEQFF	TGCAGTGCTAGAATCTTGCGGGGGGGCTTCAATGAGCAGTTCTTC
TRBV4-2	.	15	.	TRBJ2-7	CASSQDAWTTYEQYF	TGTGCCAGCAGCCAAGACGCCTGGACTACCTACGAGCAGTACTTC
TRBV29-1	.	16	many	TRBJ2-6	CSVAGDISSGANVLTF	TGCAGCGTTGCCGGAGATATTAGCTCTGGGGCCAACGTCCTGACTTTC
TRBV14	.	14	few	TRBJ2-5	CASSQEPGEETQYF	TGTGCCAGCAGCCAGGAACCGGGAGAAGAGACCCAGTACTTC
TRBV28	.	12	many	TRBJ2-1	CASSDSYNEQFF	TGCGCCAGCAGCGACAGTTACAATGAGCAGTTCTTC
TRBV3-1	.	16	few	TRBJ1-6	CASSQASTVYNSPLHF	TGTGCCAGCAGCCAAGCGTCAACAGTATATAATTCACCCCTCCACTTT
TRBV5-1	.	13	.	TRBJ1-1	CASSGPRNTEAFF	TGCGCCAGCAGCGGTCCACGGAACACTGAAGCTTTCTTT
TRBV20-1	.	13	.	TRBJ2-3	CSARQSSTDTQYF	TGCAGTGCTAGACAGTCTAGCACAGATACGCAGTATTTT
TRBV20-1	.	12	.	TRBJ1-6	CSARPQNSPLHF	TGCAGTGCTCGGCCCCAAAATTCACCCCTCCACTTT
TRBV15	TRBD1	14	once	TRBJ1-5	CATSRGDRVSPQHF	TGTGCCACCAGCAGAGGGGACAGGGTTTCGCCCCAGCATTTT
TRBV5-1	.	16	.	TRBJ2-1	CASSLLRGGGYNEQFF	TGCGCCAGCAGCTTGTTACGCGGGGGCGGGTACAATGAGCAGTTCTTC
TRBV11-1	TRBD2	19	few	TRBJ2-1	CASSFGLAGGRSSYNEQFF	TGTGCCAGCAGCTTCGGACTAGCGGGAGGAAGGAGCTCCTACAATGAGCAGTTCTTC
TRBV14	.	13	few	TRBJ1-6	CASSQLDGSPLHF	TGTGCCAGCAGCCAACTCGACGGTTCACCCCTCCACTTT
TRBV20-1	.	15	.	TRBJ1-1	CSAPSPGEMNTEAFF	TGCAGTGCTCCGAGTCCAGGGGAAATGAACACTGAAGCTTTCTTT
TRBV5-1	TRBD2	18	few	TRBJ2-1	CASSYGAVWASGMNEQFF	TGCGCCAGCAGCTATGGTGCCGTATGGGCTAGCGGGATGAATGAGCAGTTCTTC
TRBV27	.	17	few	TRBJ2-2	CASSLYAGAANTGELFF	TGTGCCAGCAGTTTATACGCGGGGGCCGCGAACACCGGGGAGCTGTTTTTT
TRBV20-1	.	13	.	TRBJ2-5	CNARIPGQETQYF	TGCAATGCTAGAATACCGGGACAAGAGACCCAGTACTTC
TRBV5-6	.	13	many	TRBJ2-1	CASSGTFYNEQFF	TGTGCCAGCAGCGGGACTTTTTACAATGAGCAGTTCTTC
TRBV28	TRBD2	23	.	TRBJ2-7	CASSFYGRDKRPGLAGEGAEQYF	TGTGCCAGCAGTTTCTATGGCCGGGACAAAAGACCGGGACTAGCGGGAGAAGGGGCCGAGCAGTACTTC
TRBV14	.	13	few	TRBJ2-1	CASSPRNDNEQFF	TGTGCCAGCAGCCCCCGGAACGACAATGAGCAGTTCTTC
TRBV7-2	.	16	few	TRBJ2-6	CASSLVGSGGANVLTF	TGTGCCAGCAGCTTAGTTGGCTCAGGCGGGGCCAACGTCCTGACTTTC
TRBV20-1	.	13	few	TRBJ1-1	CSARDNGNTEAFF	TGCAGTGCTAGAGACAACGGGAACACTGAAGCTTTCTTT
TRBV28	TRBD2	16	.	TRBJ2-5	CASSWGTSGAQETQYF	TGTGCCAGCAGTTGGGGGACTAGCGGGGCCCAAGAGACCCAGTACTTC
TRBV20-1	TRBD1	13	few	TRBJ1-4	CSARGQNNEKLFF	TGCAGTGCTAGGGGACAGAATAATGAAAAACTGTTTTTT
TRBV5-1	.	14	.	TRBJ1-1	CASSFRGAYTEAFF	TGCGCCAGCAGCTTCCGAGGGGCTTACACTGAAGCTTTCTTT
TRBV20-1	TRBD2	12	.	TRBJ2-5	CSAKGSGETQYF	TGCAGTGCTAAGGGTAGCGGGGAGACCCAGTACTTC
TRBV18	TRBD2	18	.	TRBJ2-1	CASSLETSAGRGYNEQFF	TGTGCCAGCTCACTCGAAACTAGCGCCGGGAGAGGGTACAATGAGCAGTTCTTC
TRBV20-1	.	13	.	TRBJ1-1	CSARPTIDSQAFF	TGCAGTGCTAGACCCACTATCGACAGTCAAGCTTTCTTT
TRBV12-3/TRBV12-4	.	17	.	TRBJ2-1	CASSLAGADYSYNEQFF	TGTGCCAGCAGTTTAGCGGGAGCGGACTACTCCTACAATGAGCAGTTCTTC
TRBV12-3/TRBV12-4	.	14	few	TRBJ1-2	CASSPRGADYGYTF	TGTGCCAGCAGTCCGAGGGGGGCGGACTATGGCTACACCTTC
TRBV27	TRBD1	14	few	TRBJ2-1	CASSQDRAYNEQFF	TGTGCCAGCAGCCAGGACAGGGCCTACAATGAGCAGTTCTTC
TRBV4-1	TRBD2	16	few	TRBJ2-3	CASSQELAGPLNTQYF	TGCGCCAGCAGCCAAGAGCTAGCGGGGCCCCTGAATACGCAGTATTTT
TRBV5-1	TRBD2	16	many	TRBJ2-1	CASSPSGAGLYNEQFF	TGCGCCAGCAGTCCGAGCGGGGCAGGATTATACAATGAGCAGTTCTTC
TRBV14	TRBD2	19	many	TRBJ2-1	CASSPGLAGGPRSYNEQFF	TGTGCCAGCAGCCCGGGACTAGCGGGGGGGCCTCGCTCCTACAATGAGCAGTTCTTC
TRBV5-1	.	21	few	TRBJ2-6	CASSSPKGQADSISGANVLTF	TGCGCCAGCAGCTCCCCCAAGGGGCAGGCGGATTCAATCTCTGGGGCCAACGTCCTGACTTTC
TRBV12-3/TRBV12-4	TRBD1	14	many	TRBJ2-3	CASSFLQGADTQYF	TGTGCCAGCAGTTTTCTTCAGGGGGCAGATACGCAGTATTTT
TRBV6-2/TRBV6-3	TRBD1	17	few	TRBJ1-5	CASSYSGDRGGYQPQHF	TGTGCCAGCAGTTACTCGGGGGACAGGGGGGGGTATCAGCCCCAGCATTTT
TRBV7-8	TRBD2	16	.	TRBJ2-2	CASSFKREVYTGELFF	TGTGCCAGCAGCTTTAAGCGGGAGGTCTACACCGGGGAGCTGTTTTTT
TRBV15	.	12	many	TRBJ2-5	CATSRDLGTQYF	TGTGCCACCAGCAGAGATCTGGGGACCCAGTACTTC
TRBV12-3/TRBV12-4	.	13	.	TRBJ2-3	CASSFLDTDTQYF	TGTGCCAGCAGCTTCCTGGACACAGATACGCAGTATTTT
TRBV18	.	15	few	TRBJ1-1	CASSPNEGRGTEAFF	TGTGCCAGCTCACCCAATGAGGGGCGCGGGACTGAAGCTTTCTTT
TRBV4-1	.	16	.	TRBJ1-2	CASSQGGGGAGYGYTF	TGCGCCAGCAGCCAAGGTGGGGGGGGGGCTGGCTATGGCTACACCTTC
TRBV7-2	.	11	.	TRBJ2-1	CASSSGFREFF	TGTGCCAGCAGCTCAGGGTTCCGTGAGTTCTTC
TRBV7-9	TRBD2	16	many	TRBJ2-3	CASSSPAGGGTDTQYF	TGTGCCAGCAGCTCCCCAGCGGGAGGAGGCACAGATACGCAGTATTTT
TRBV9	.	13	few	TRBJ1-2	CASSPANGYGYTF	TGTGCCAGCAGCCCCGCGAACGGGTACGGCTACACCTTC
TRBV10-3	.	13	.	TRBJ1-1	CATLGSLNTEAFF	TGTGCCACCTTGGGGAGTCTGAACACTGAAGCTTTCTTT